These 26 T cell receptor beta chains share one sample of origin, sequenced in a study of OX40 agonist ivuxolimab in advanced cancers. Libraries were prepared by immunoSEQ multiplex PCR; TCRdb keeps only in-frame clonotypes and omits some of them. This table holds about 64,000 clones, about 85% found once. Here the sequenced sample was CD4+ or CD8+ T cells sorted from blood, taken in a trial of the OX40 agonist ivuxolimab. These receptors were collected from an adult with an advanced solid tumor such as melanoma, head and neck, liver or kidney cancer.

The chain employs TRBV6-6 and TRBJ2-5; the D gene is possibly TRBD2 (5 bases). The germline V gene encodes CDR1 MNHNY and CDR2 SVGAGI (reference sequence). The CDR3 is 14 amino acids. Trimming removed 7 bases from V and 7 bases from J, with 19 bases in between. Written as DNA, the CDR3 is TGTGCCAGCACCCTCAGCGGTGAGCCCGGGACCCAGTACTTC. Its translation: CASTLSGEPGTQYF.

V and J are TRBV13 and TRBJ2-3; tentatively, D is TRBD1 or TRBD2 (6 bases each). The germline V gene encodes CDR1 PRHDT and CDR2 FYEKMQ (reference sequence). Between the trimmed V and J ends, which lost 5 bases and 1 base, there was a span of 19 bases. The CDR3 contains 17 residues. CDR3 protein: CASSPSLGGGGTDTQYF. The CDR3 nucleotides read TGTGCCAGCAGCCCCAGCCTCGGGGGCGGGGGCACAGATACGCAGTATTTT.

The CDR3, as DNA: TGCGCCAGCAGCTCAAACCCACAGCGGGTCGGACTATATGGCTACACCTTC. This sequence encodes CASSSNPQRVGLYGYTF. The rearrangement joins TRBV5-1 to TRBJ1-2; D gene uncertain. Germline V gives CDR1 SGHRS, CDR2 YFSETQ. The V and J ends lost 3 bases and 5 bases respectively, with 23 bases between them. The CDR3 totals 17 residues. The full variable domain, its missing parts supplied by reference TRBV5-1 and TRBJ1-2, is KAGVTQTPRYLIKTRGQQVTLSCSPISGHRSVSWYQQTPGQGLQFLFEYFSETQRNKGNFPGRFSGRQFSNSRSEMNVSTLELGDSALYLCASSSNPQRVGLYGYTFGSGTRLTVV.

The V call is TRBV6-5, the J call TRBJ1-2, with TRBD1 matching over 7 bases. The CDR3 runs 15 residues. The V gene end was trimmed by 7 bases and the J gene end by 2 bases; junction bases not matched to a gene: 10. Germline CDR1 and CDR2: MNHEY and SVGAGI. CDR3 sequence (DNA): TGTGCCAGCACTAACCCCGGGACAGAGAACTATGGCTACACCTTC. This encodes CASTNPGTENYGYTF.

The chain joins TRBV5-1 to TRBJ2-1, with TRBD2 matching over 15 bases. The CDR3 contains 19 residues. The V gene end was trimmed by 0 bases and the J gene end by 12 bases; junction bases not matched to a gene: 16. Germline CDR1 SGHRS, CDR2 YFSETQ. CDR3: CASSLVAVRTSGRAGGQFF. The CDR3 region has the DNA TGCGCCAGCAGCTTGGTTGCAGTGAGGACTAGCGGGAGGGCCGGGGGGCAGTTCTTC. Using reference TRBV5-1 and TRBJ2-1 for the parts outside the CDR3, the full variable domain is KAGVTQTPRYLIKTRGQQVTLSCSPISGHRSVSWYQQTPGQGLQFLFEYFSETQRNKGNFPGRFSGRQFSNSRSEMNVSTLELGDSALYLCASSLVAVRTSGRAGGQFFGPGTRLTVL.

This clone was counted only a few times. This sequence joins TRBV9 and TRBJ1-1; D ambiguous. The CDR3 has 13 amino acids. Trimming took off 0 bases at V and 7 bases at J, with 10 bases between the two ends. Germline V gene lookup returns CDR1 SGDLS and CDR2 YYNGEE. The CDR3 DNA follows: TGTGCCAGCAGCGTAGGGAATGATGGTGAAGCTTTCTTT. Residues: CASSVGNDGEAFF.

V is TRBV28 and J is TRBJ1-1; unclear D gene. This CDR3 has 14 residues. V lost 10 bases, J lost 2 bases, and 17 bases lay in between. Germline CDR1 reads MDHEN; CDR2 reads SYDVKM. The CDR3 is CATSLGGINTEAFF. DNA of the CDR3: TGTGCCACCTCTTTAGGAGGGATCAACACTGAAGCTTTCTTT.

The V and J genes are TRBV5-8 and TRBJ1-5; 8 bases align to TRBD1. V lost 8 bases, J lost 3 bases, and 10 bases stayed unmatched. CDR1 is SGHTS, CDR2 YDEGEE, per germline. The CDR3 is 15 amino acids. This chain's CDR3 is CASKGQGHTNQPQHF. In nucleotides, the CDR3 is TGTGCCAGTAAAGGACAGGGCCACACCAATCAGCCCCAGCATTTT.

This rearrangement joins TRBV7-2 to TRBJ1-6; tentative D call: TRBD1 (5 bases). Per germline, CDR1 SGHTA and CDR2 FQGNSA. The length of the CDR3 is 14 residues. Trimming cost V 5 bases and J 11 bases, with 16 bases left between them. In nucleotides, the CDR3 is TGTGCCAGCAGCACTAGGGGCCTGGAGGCACCCCTCCACTTT. Its protein is CASSTRGLEAPLHF.

This clone was observed a few times. The chain has TRBV28 and TRBJ2-7; perhaps D is TRBD1 or TRBD2 (6 bases each). Germline loops: CDR1 MDHEN, CDR2 SYDVKM. Trimming shortened V by 0 bases and J by 5 bases, and 11 bases separated the two germline ends. CDR3 size: 14 residues. The CDR3 DNA is TGTGCCAGCAGTTTATGGGAGGGGGGAAACGAGCAGTACTTC. Its protein product is CASSLWEGGNEQYF.

This chain uses TRBV6-5 with TRBJ2-3; D possibly corresponds to TRBD2 (7 bases). The ends were cut back, 5 bases at V and 5 bases at J, with 17 bases in the middle. Germline V CDR1 and CDR2: MNHEY, SVGAGI. The CDR3 loop spans 15 amino acids. DNA of the CDR3: TGTGCCAGCAGTCGGGGGGCGCGGGTGGGAGATACGCAGTATTTT. Its translation is CASSRGARVGDTQYF.

The chain carries TRBV6-5 and TRBJ1-6; unclear D gene. The CDR3 is 14 amino acids. V lost 4 bases, J lost 12 bases, and 16 bases lay in between. Germline values: CDR1 MNHEY, CDR2 SVGAGI. CDR3 in amino acids: CASSSRGRAGPLHF. CDR3 coding DNA: TGTGCCAGCAGTTCCAGAGGCCGAGCCGGACCCCTCCACTTT.

CDR3 nucleotide sequence: TGTGCCAGCAGCTGGACCGGGACCAGTCCCTACGAGCAGTACTTC. This codes for CASSWTGTSPYEQYF. This chain connects TRBV7-2 to TRBJ2-7; D may correspond to TRBD1 or TRBD2 (5 bases each). Deletions cut 4 bases from V and 2 bases from J, with 15 bases between. The CDR3 contains 15 residues. The germline V gene has CDR1 SGHTA and CDR2 FQGNSA.

The chain joins TRBV5-1 to TRBJ2-1, with D perhaps matching TRBD1 (6 bases). Between the trimmed V and J ends, which lost 3 bases and 2 bases, there was a span of 15 bases. CDR1 SGHRS and CDR2 YFSETQ come from the germline V gene. This CDR3 spans 16 amino acids. CDR3 loop: CASSWETGPPYNEQFF. The CDR3 DNA reads as TGCGCCAGCAGCTGGGAAACAGGGCCACCCTACAATGAGCAGTTCTTC.

The chain has TRBV9 and TRBJ1-6; 8 bases fit TRBD1. The CDR3 sequence is 17 residues long. The V segment lost 4 bases and the J segment 5 bases; nucleotides outside the gene matches: 11. Germline values: CDR1 SGDLS, CDR2 YYNGEE. The CDR3 protein is CASSLDRGRVDNSPLHF. CDR3 DNA sequence: TGTGCCAGCAGCCTCGACAGGGGACGGGTGGATAATTCACCCCTCCACTTT.

J is TRBJ2-5 and V is TRBV28; unclear D gene. Germline lookup yields CDR1 MDHEN and CDR2 SYDVKM. Trimming pared 0 bases from V and 5 bases from J, leaving 13 bases between. This CDR3 is built from 15 residues. The CDR3 DNA follows: TGTGCCAGCAGTTTATGGGCAGAGTTGGGGGAGACCCAGTACTTC. Residues: CASSLWAELGETQYF.

The chain is built from TRBV19 and TRBJ1-5; D is perhaps TRBD1 (6 bases). The CDR3 is made up of 15 amino acids. Trimming removed 5 bases at V and 4 bases at J, with 15 bases between. CDR1 is LNHDA, CDR2 SQIVND, per germline (reference sequence). Here the CDR3 reads CASSEAGAKNQPQHF. The CDR3 nucleotides read TGTGCCAGTAGTGAGGCAGGGGCGAAGAATCAGCCCCAGCATTTT.

The rearrangement uses TRBV30 and TRBJ2-7; D ambiguous. CDR3 size: 11 residues. The germline V gene has CDR1 GTSNPN and CDR2 SVGIG (reference sequence). The ends were cut back, 3 bases at V and 3 bases at J, with 6 bases in the middle. The DNA of the CDR3 is TGTGCCTGGAGGGATATCTACGAGCAGTACTTC. Its translation: CAWRDIYEQYF.

This clone was seen once. The chain is built from TRBV7-9 and TRBJ1-6; possible D gene TRBD1, 6 bases. The germline CDR1 and CDR2 sequences are SEHNR and FQNEAQ (reference sequence). V lost 1 base and J lost 7, with 8 bases in between. The CDR3 runs 14 residues. CDR3 DNA sequence: TGTGCCAGCAGCTTAGGGGGGCAGAATTCACCCCTCCACTTT. Its protein product is CASSLGGQNSPLHF. The full variable domain, with the rest looked up from reference TRBV7-9 and TRBJ1-6, is DTGVSQNPRHKITKRGQNVTFRCDPISEHNRLYWYRQTLGQGPEFLTYFQNEAQLEKSRLLSDRFSAERPKGSFSTLEIQRTEQGDSAMYLCASSLGGQNSPLHFGNGTRLTVT.

This clone was recorded a few times. V and J are TRBV27 and TRBJ2-7, with D tentatively TRBD1 or TRBD2 (6 bases each). The CDR3 contains 13 residues. V was trimmed by 5 bases and J by 2 bases, leaving 10 bases between them. Germline V gives CDR1 MNHEY, CDR2 SMNVEV (reference sequence). CDR3 DNA: TGTGCCAGCAGTGGTCGGGGGCCCTACGAGCAGTACTTC. As protein: CASSGRGPYEQYF.

This chain joins TRBV5-1 and TRBJ1-6; 7 positions agree with TRBD1. Unmatched junction bases numbered 1, after V lost 0 bases and J lost 7 bases. The length of the CDR3 is 14 residues. Looked up from germline, CDR1 is SGHRS and CDR2 is YFSETQ. Written as DNA, the CDR3 is TGCGCCAGCAGCTTGGTAGGGGGCAATTCACCCCTCCACTTT. Amino acids: CASSLVGGNSPLHF. The full variable domain, its missing parts supplied by reference TRBV5-1 and TRBJ1-6, is KAGVTQTPRYLIKTRGQQVTLSCSPISGHRSVSWYQQTPGQGLQFLFEYFSETQRNKGNFPGRFSGRQFSNSRSEMNVSTLELGDSALYLCASSLVGGNSPLHFGNGTRLTVT.

This chain connects TRBV11-2 to TRBJ2-1; 9 positions match TRBD2. This CDR3 comprises 15 residues. CDR1 and CDR2 (germline): SGHAT, FQNNGV. The V gene end was trimmed by 1 base and the J gene end by 8 bases; junction bases not matched to a gene: 6. The CDR3 coding sequence is TGTGCCAGCAGCTTAGGGAGCGGGGGGATCTATGAGCAGTTCTTC. This sequence encodes CASSLGSGGIYEQFF.

This clone was observed a single time. The chain links TRBV7-2 to TRBJ2-1; no clear D. With 5 bases removed from V and 6 bases from J, the gap between germline ends came to 11 bases. The CDR3 runs 13 residues. Germline V lookup: CDR1 SGHTA, CDR2 FQGNSA. This CDR3 is CASSETIGNEQFF. DNA of the CDR3: TGTGCCAGCAGCGAAACCATTGGCAATGAGCAGTTCTTC.

This chain uses TRBV6-1 with TRBJ2-3; weak D call: TRBD1 (5 bases). V dropped 6 bases and J dropped 5 bases, with 18 bases sitting between them. This CDR3 spans 15 amino acids. Looked up from germline, CDR1 is MNHNS and CDR2 is SASEGT. CDR3 loop: CASRPSRQRIDTQYF. The CDR3 DNA is TGTGCCAGCAGGCCCTCGAGACAGCGCATAGATACGCAGTATTTT.

In its sample, this clone was seen once. The J gene is TRBJ2-1, the V gene TRBV6-5; no clear D. The CDR3 is made up of 13 amino acids. Trimming removed 4 bases from V and 5 bases from J, with 9 bases in between. The germline V gene encodes CDR1 MNHEY and CDR2 SVGAGI. The CDR3 is CASSSGQNNEQFF. The CDR3 DNA is TGTGCCAGCAGTTCGGGCCAGAACAATGAGCAGTTCTTC.

V and J are TRBV5-4 and TRBJ1-2; D is perhaps TRBD1 (6 bases). This CDR3 spans 14 amino acids. The V gene's germline CDR1 is SGHNT and CDR2 YYREEE (reference sequence). Trimming removed 4 bases from V and 2 bases from J, with 12 bases in between. CDR3 protein: CASSRTVQNYGYTF. The CDR3 DNA reads as TGTGCCAGCAGCAGGACAGTTCAAAACTATGGCTACACCTTC.